These 22 T cell receptor beta chains originate from one sample sequenced in a study of blood T cell repertoires in COVID-19. Profiling relied on immunoSEQ multiplex PCR, and the TCRdb table lists in-frame clones only, not all of them. The sample shows 150,000 to 180,000 clones, approximately 86% of them seen only once. Sequencing was performed on peripheral blood. These receptors were collected from a man between 60 and 75 years old with COVID-19, enrolled during active disease.

The chain recombines TRBV27 with TRBJ1-1; D is ambiguous. From germline, CDR1 is MNHEY and CDR2 SMNVEV (reference sequence). The CDR3 runs 13 residues. V was pared by 5 bases and J by 11 bases, with 18 bases between. The CDR3 reads CASSTSGRVEAFF. For the CDR3, the DNA is TGTGCCAGCAGTACCTCGGGGAGGGTTGAGGCTTTCTTT.

The chain joins TRBV12-5 to TRBJ2-1, with a possible D match to TRBD2 (6 bases). Trimming took off 2 bases at V and 10 bases at J, with 12 bases between the two ends. The CDR3 runs to 13 residues. Germline lookup yields CDR1 LGHNT and CDR2 FRNRAP. This CDR3 reads CASGLNSRGEQFF. CDR3 coding DNA: TGTGCTAGTGGTTTGAACTCCCGGGGGGAGCAGTTCTTC.

The table lists this clone with a few counts. The rearrangement links TRBV24-1 to TRBJ1-5; TRBD1 aligns across 7 bases. Losses at the gene ends were 3 bases for V and 0 bases for J; bases not matched to a gene: 7. The CDR3 runs 17 residues. CDR1 is KGHDR and CDR2 is SFDVKD in the germline V gene. CDR3 bases: TGTGCCACCAGTGATACTCGGACAGGACTTAGCAATCAGCCCCAGCATTTT. It encodes CATSDTRTGLSNQPQHF.

This chain joins TRBV30 and TRBJ2-1; 8 nucleotides agree with TRBD1. V lost 3 bases, J lost 12 bases, and 7 bases stayed unmatched. Germline V gene data show CDR1 as GTSNPN and CDR2 as SVGIG (reference sequence). The CDR3 consists of 12 residues. The chain's CDR3 is CAWRPWTGMQFF. The DNA for the CDR3 is TGTGCCTGGAGGCCGTGGACAGGGATGCAGTTCTTC.

V is TRBV28 and J is TRBJ1-2; TRBD1 agrees at 8 bases. V shed 7 bases, J shed 6 bases, and the junction held 7 bases outside the gene matches. This CDR3 is 13 amino acids long. In germline, CDR1 is MDHEN, CDR2 SYDVKM. The CDR3: CASTSTGEHGYTF. CDR3 nucleotides: TGTGCCAGCACATCGACAGGGGAGCATGGCTACACCTTC.

The chain employs TRBV19 and TRBJ2-1; 10 bases are a match to TRBD1. After removal of 5 bases from V and 4 bases from J, the junction contained 5 bases not matched to a gene. Germline V lookup: CDR1 LNHDA, CDR2 SQIVND (reference sequence). The CDR3 totals 15 residues. CDR3 DNA: TGTGCCAGTAGTTCCGGACAGGGGGGGTACAATGAGCAGTTCTTC. This translates into CASSSGQGGYNEQFF.

The chain is built from TRBV29-1 and TRBJ2-1; 11 bases fit TRBD2. Germline V gene sequence: CDR1 SQVTM, CDR2 ANQGSEA. The CDR3 consists of 16 residues. V lost 2 bases, J lost 6 bases, and 9 bases stayed unmatched. CDR3 sequence reads: CSVERLAGKAVNEQFF. The CDR3 bases are TGCAGCGTTGAACGACTAGCGGGAAAGGCCGTCAATGAGCAGTTCTTC.

The chain joins TRBV5-8 to TRBJ2-5; 7 positions agree with TRBD1. Per germline, CDR1 SGHTS and CDR2 YDEGEE. V lost 4 bases to trimming and J lost 2 bases; unmatched junction nucleotides: 2. The CDR3 is made up of 13 amino acids. This CDR3 reads CASSRGQQETQYF. CDR3 nucleotide sequence: TGTGCCAGCAGCCGGGGACAGCAAGAGACCCAGTACTTC. The variable domain in full, completed from reference TRBV5-8 and TRBJ2-5, reads EAGVTQSPTHLIKTRGQQATLRCSPISGHTSVYWYQQALGLGLQFLLWYDEGEERNRGNFPPRFSGRQFPNYSSELNVNALELEDSALYLCASSRGQQETQYFGPGTRLLVL.

The chain carries TRBV24-1 and TRBJ2-5; 7 nucleotides align to TRBD1. The germline V gene encodes CDR1 KGHDR and CDR2 SFDVKD. CDR3 length equals 16 residues. V lost 0 bases, J lost 5 bases, and 8 bases stayed unmatched. CDR3 nucleotide sequence: TGTGCCACCAGTGATTTGGAGACAGGGTCATGGGAGACCCAGTACTTC. Protein sequence: CATSDLETGSWETQYF.

This clone has just one count. The J gene is TRBJ1-1, the V gene TRBV7-2, with D possibly being TRBD1 (5 bases). Germline V gives CDR1 SGHTA, CDR2 FQGNSA. Trimming took off 6 bases at V and 5 bases at J, with 22 bases between the two ends. The CDR3 runs 16 residues. The CDR3 loop reads CASRQNIRQIQTEAFF. Written as DNA, the CDR3 is TGTGCCAGCAGACAAAACATAAGACAGATACAGACTGAAGCTTTCTTT.

This rearrangement joins TRBV28 to TRBJ1-2; 8 bases align to TRBD1. V trimming: 4 bases; J trimming: 5 bases; junction bases outside the gene matches: 18. In germline, CDR1 is MDHEN, CDR2 SYDVKM. The CDR3 runs to 18 residues. This chain's CDR3 is CASSSQGALGRGVYGYTF. The CDR3 nucleotides read TGTGCCAGCAGTTCCCAGGGGGCGCTTGGGAGAGGTGTATATGGCTACACCTTC.

The chain recombines TRBV4-2 with TRBJ1-1; the D is unclear. V shed 2 bases and J shed 4 bases, with 8 bases lying between them. The CDR3 loop spans 13 amino acids. Germline values: CDR1 LGHNA, CDR2 YNFKEQ. The CDR3 loop is CASSQQQITEAFF. The CDR3, as DNA: TGTGCCAGCAGCCAACAACAGATCACTGAAGCTTTCTTT.

Here the CDR3 reads CASSLGGVGELFF. CDR3 DNA sequence: TGTGCCAGCAGCTTAGGGGGAGTCGGGGAGCTGTTTTTT. V usage is TRBV7-2 and J usage is TRBJ2-2, with D perhaps matching TRBD2 (5 bases). V shed 1 base and J shed 7 bases, with 7 bases lying between them. There are 13 residues in the CDR3. Looked up from germline, CDR1 is SGHTA and CDR2 is FQGNSA.

The V gene is TRBV5-1, the J gene TRBJ2-2; no clear D gene. The CDR3 contains 13 residues. CDR1 is SGHRS and CDR2 is YFSETQ in the germline V gene. V was clipped by 6 bases and J by 4 bases, with 10 bases between them. CDR3 bases: TGCGCCAGCACCAAAACATCCACCGGGGAGCTGTTTTTT. Its protein is CASTKTSTGELFF. Using reference TRBV5-1 and TRBJ2-2 for the parts outside the CDR3, the full variable domain is KAGVTQTPRYLIKTRGQQVTLSCSPISGHRSVSWYQQTPGQGLQFLFEYFSETQRNKGNFPGRFSGRQFSNSRSEMNVSTLELGDSALYLCASTKTSTGELFFGEGSRLTVL.

V is TRBV5-1 and J is TRBJ2-5, with D possibly matching TRBD1 (6 bases). The CDR3 has 14 residues. With 4 bases removed from V and 1 base from J, the gap between germline ends came to 11 bases. Germline V gene lookup returns CDR1 SGHRS and CDR2 YFSETQ. CDR3 sequence: CASSTGQIQETQYF. The CDR3 nucleotides are TGCGCCAGCAGCACCGGACAGATCCAAGAGACCCAGTACTTC.

This chain uses TRBV15 with TRBJ2-1; 15 nucleotides match TRBD2. This CDR3 is 17 amino acids long. The trim removed 1 base at V and 6 bases at J, leaving 4 bases unmatched. The germline V gene has CDR1 LNHNV and CDR2 YYDKDF (reference sequence). This CDR3 is CATSRVGLAGGPNEQFF. CDR3 nucleotides: TGTGCCACCAGCAGAGTCGGACTAGCGGGAGGGCCCAATGAGCAGTTCTTC.

J is TRBJ1-1 and V is TRBV27; a possible D gene is TRBD1 (5 bases). This CDR3 region has 14 residues. The V gene lost 2 bases and the J gene lost 4 bases, with 11 bases spanning the gap. Germline V lookup: CDR1 MNHEY, CDR2 SMNVEV (reference sequence). The CDR3 DNA reads as TGTGCCAGCAGTTTAAGGGGAATCGGCACTGAAGCTTTCTTT. Its translation: CASSLRGIGTEAFF.

CDR3 bases: TGTGCCAGCAGCCTCGGACAGGGGCGTCAAGCTAACTATGGCTACACCTTC. Amino acid sequence: CASSLGQGRQANYGYTF. This chain links TRBV4-2 with TRBJ1-2; 9 positions agree with TRBD1. Germline V gene lookup returns CDR1 LGHNA and CDR2 YNFKEQ. The trim removed 4 bases at V and 0 bases at J, leaving 9 bases unmatched. CDR3 size: 17 residues.

The CDR3 loop reads CASSPGGLYYGYTF. CDR3 sequence (DNA): TGTGCCAGCAGCCCAGGGGGGCTGTACTATGGCTACACCTTC. The gene calls are TRBV7-9 and TRBJ1-2; 7 bases are shared with TRBD1. Germline CDR1 is SEHNR and CDR2 is FQNEAQ (reference sequence). This CDR3 has 14 residues. The junction had 6 bases not matched to a gene; V was cut back by 5 bases and J by 3 bases.

The chain recombines TRBV18 with TRBJ1-1; the match to TRBD1 covers 8 bases. Per the germline V gene, CDR1 is KGHSH and CDR2 is LQKENI. The CDR3 is made up of 14 amino acids. Trimming took 3 bases from V and 5 from J; bases not matched to a gene: 5. The CDR3 is CASSPNRGATEAFF. CDR3 coding DNA: TGTGCCAGCTCACCCAACAGGGGGGCGACTGAAGCTTTCTTT. Variable domain in full (rest from reference TRBV18 and TRBJ1-1): NAGVMQNPRHLVRRRGQEARLRCSPMKGHSHVYWYRQLPEEGLKFMVYLQKENIIDESGMPKERFSAEFPKEGPSILRIQQVVRGDSAAYFCASSPNRGATEAFFGQGTRLTVV.

This clone showed up just once. The chain couples TRBV6-2 or TRBV6-3 to TRBJ1-4; TRBD1 might be the D (6 bases). This CDR3 contains 15 residues. V was trimmed by 4 bases and J by 8 bases, leaving 17 bases between them. The germline gives CDR1 MNHEY, CDR2 SVGEGT. CDR3 region: CASSLTGTRAEKLFF. CDR3 coding DNA: TGTGCCAGCAGTTTAACCGGGACACGGGCCGAAAAACTGTTTTTT.

This rearrangement joins TRBV18 to TRBJ1-2; D may be TRBD1 (5 bases). Germline CDR1 and CDR2: KGHSH and LQKENI. The CDR3 is made up of 16 amino acids. V lost 3 bases to trimming and J lost 8 bases, with 22 bases between them. DNA for the CDR3: TGTGCCAGCTCACCCCTAGAAGGAGAGCAGGGCTCGGGCTACACCTTC. It encodes CASSPLEGEQGSGYTF.